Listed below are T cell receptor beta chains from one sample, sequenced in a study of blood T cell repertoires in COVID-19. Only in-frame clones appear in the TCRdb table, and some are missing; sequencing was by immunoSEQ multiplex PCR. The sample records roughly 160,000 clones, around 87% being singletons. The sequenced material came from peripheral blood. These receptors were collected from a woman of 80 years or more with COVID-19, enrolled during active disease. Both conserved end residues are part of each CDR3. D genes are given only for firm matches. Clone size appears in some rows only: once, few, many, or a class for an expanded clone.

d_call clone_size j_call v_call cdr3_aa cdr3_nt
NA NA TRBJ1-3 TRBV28 CASRGHRNTIYF TGTGCCAGCAGGGGGCATCGAAACACCATATATTTT
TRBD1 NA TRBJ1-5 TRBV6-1 CASSERTGRSNQPQHF TGTGCCAGCAGTGAAAGGACAGGGCGGAGCAATCAGCCCCAGCATTTT
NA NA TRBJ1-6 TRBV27 CASSLETDNSPLHF TGTGCCAGCAGTTTGGAGACTGACAATTCACCCCTCCACTTT
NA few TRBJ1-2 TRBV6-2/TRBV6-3 CASSFPPTGLLYGYTF TGTGCCAGCAGCTTCCCCCCGACAGGACTCCTTTATGGCTACACCTTC
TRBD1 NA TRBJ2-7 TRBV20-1 CSASVGQGSYEQYF TGCAGTGCTAGTGTTGGACAGGGATCCTACGAGCAGTACTTC
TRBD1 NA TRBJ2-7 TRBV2 CASRRTGREQYF TGTGCCAGCCGCCGGACAGGACGCGAGCAGTACTTC
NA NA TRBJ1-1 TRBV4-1 CASSQDPSRDITEAFF TGCGCCAGCAGCCAAGACCCCAGCAGGGATATCACTGAAGCTTTCTTT
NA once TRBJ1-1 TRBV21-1 CASFITGGLGDTEAFF TGTGCCAGCTTTATTACAGGGGGCCTAGGGGACACTGAAGCTTTCTTT
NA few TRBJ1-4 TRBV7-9 CASSLLTGTTNEKLFF TGTGCCAGCAGCTTACTAACAGGGACAACTAATGAAAAACTGTTTTTT
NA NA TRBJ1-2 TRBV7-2 CASSLFTGGYTF TGTGCCAGCAGCTTATTTACGGGAGGCTACACCTTC
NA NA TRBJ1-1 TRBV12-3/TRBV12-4 CASTQKGQKAFF TGTGCCAGCACCCAAAAGGGGCAGAAAGCTTTCTTT
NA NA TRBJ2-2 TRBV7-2 CASSLVPGAGELFF TGTGCCAGCAGCTTAGTCCCAGGTGCCGGGGAGCTGTTTTTT
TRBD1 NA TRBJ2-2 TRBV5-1 CAGGTGNTGELFF TGCGCCGGCGGGACAGGGAACACCGGGGAGCTGTTTTTT
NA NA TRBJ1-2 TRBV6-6 CASSSPGGDGYTF TGTGCCAGCAGTTCACCGGGGGGGGATGGCTACACCTTC
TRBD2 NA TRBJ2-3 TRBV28 CASSSETSGDTQYF TGTGCCAGCAGTTCGGAGACTAGCGGGGATACGCAGTATTTT
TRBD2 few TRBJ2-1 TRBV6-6 CASSQTSGRLEQFF TGTGCCAGCAGTCAGACTAGCGGGAGGCTTGAGCAGTTCTTC
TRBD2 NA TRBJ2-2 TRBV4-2 CASSQVGLGSGRIHTGELFF TGTGCCAGCAGCCAAGTGGGGCTTGGCAGCGGGAGAATCCACACCGGGGAGCTGTTTTTT
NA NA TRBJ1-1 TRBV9 CASSVSLNRPPSEAFF TGTGCCAGCAGCGTAAGTCTCAACAGGCCGCCGTCTGAAGCTTTCTTT
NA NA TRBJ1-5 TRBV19 CASTSSLRGTGNQPQHF TGTGCCAGTACCTCCTCCCTCCGGGGAACGGGCAATCAGCCCCAGCATTTT
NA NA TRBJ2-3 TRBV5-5 CASSSQGTTDTQYF TGTGCCAGCAGCTCACAGGGAACCACAGATACGCAGTATTTT
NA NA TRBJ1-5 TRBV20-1 CSASIIQPQHF TGCAGTGCTAGTATAATACAGCCCCAGCATTTT
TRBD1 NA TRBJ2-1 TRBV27 CASSFWGQGARNEQFF TGTGCCAGCAGTTTCTGGGGACAGGGGGCTCGCAATGAGCAGTTCTTC
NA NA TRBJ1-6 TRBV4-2 CASSQDQQINSPLHF TGTGCCAGCAGCCAAGATCAACAGATAAATTCACCCCTCCACTTT
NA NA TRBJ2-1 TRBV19 CASSSSIEQFF TGTGCCAGTAGTAGTAGTATTGAGCAGTTCTTC
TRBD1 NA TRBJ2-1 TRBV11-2 CASRDIRGRTLSYNEQFF TGTGCCAGCAGGGACATTAGGGGGCGCACCCTCTCCTACAATGAGCAGTTCTTC
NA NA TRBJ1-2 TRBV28 CASSSGLGYTF TGTGCCAGCAGCTCTGGGCTTGGCTACACCTTC
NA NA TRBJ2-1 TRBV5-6 CASSSPTEYNEQFF TGTGCCAGCAGCTCACCCACAGAGTACAATGAGCAGTTCTTC
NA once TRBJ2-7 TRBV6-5 CASSYRGGYEQYF TGTGCCAGCAGTTACAGGGGGGGCTACGAGCAGTACTTC
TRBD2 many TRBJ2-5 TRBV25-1 CASRVPGLVIQGSQYF TGTGCCAGCAGGGTACCGGGACTAGTAATTCAAGGATCCCAGTACTTC
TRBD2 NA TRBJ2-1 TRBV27 CASSLWASGYNEQFF TGTGCCAGCAGTCTTTGGGCTAGCGGATACAATGAGCAGTTCTTC
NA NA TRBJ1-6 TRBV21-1 CASSTALGQGDNSPLHF TGTGCCAGCAGCACGGCCCTGGGACAGGGTGATAATTCACCCCTCCACTTT
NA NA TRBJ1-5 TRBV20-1 CSASNLQTNQPQHF TGCAGTGCTAGTAATCTGCAGACTAATCAGCCCCAGCATTTT
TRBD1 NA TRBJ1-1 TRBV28 CASSRGRNTEAFF TGTGCCAGCAGCAGGGGGCGGAACACTGAAGCTTTCTTT
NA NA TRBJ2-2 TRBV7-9 CASSSGASGELFF TGTGCCAGCAGTTCAGGGGCAAGCGGGGAGCTGTTTTTT
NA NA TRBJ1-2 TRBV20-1 CSAKTIYGYTF TGCAGTGCCAAAACAATCTATGGCTACACCTTC
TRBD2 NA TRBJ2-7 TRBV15 CATSSGLAGKYEQYF TGTGCCACCAGCAGCGGACTAGCGGGAAAATACGAGCAGTACTTC
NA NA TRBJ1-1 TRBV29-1 CSVGVSGTEAFF TGCAGCGTTGGAGTCTCAGGCACTGAAGCTTTCTTT
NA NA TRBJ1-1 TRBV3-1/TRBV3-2 CASSQVSGAEAFF TGTGCCAGCAGCCAAGTAAGTGGAGCTGAAGCTTTCTTT
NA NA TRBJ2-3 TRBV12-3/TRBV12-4 CASSSGNTQYF TGTGCCAGCAGCTCCGGGAATACGCAGTATTTT
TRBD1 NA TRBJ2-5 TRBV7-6 CASSPGTGQETQYF TGTGCCAGCAGCCCAGGGACAGGGCAAGAGACCCAGTACTTC
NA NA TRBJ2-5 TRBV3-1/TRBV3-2 CASSRAGQETQYF TGTGCCAGCAGCCGGGCAGGGCAAGAGACCCAGTACTTC
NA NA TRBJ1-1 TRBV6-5 CASSSEGRLNTEAFF TGTGCCAGCAGTTCGGAGGGACGGCTGAACACTGAAGCTTTCTTT
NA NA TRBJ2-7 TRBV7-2 CASSPSLGSYEQYF TGTGCCAGCAGCCCCTCACTAGGCTCCTACGAGCAGTACTTC
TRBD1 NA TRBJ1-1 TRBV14 CASSRDRPTEAFF TGTGCCAGCAGCCGGGACAGACCCACTGAAGCTTTCTTT
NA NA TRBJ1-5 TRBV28 CASSLTGVLDQPQHF TGTGCCAGCAGTTTGACAGGCGTTTTAGATCAGCCCCAGCATTTT
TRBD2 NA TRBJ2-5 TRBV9 CASSEGLAGAQETQYF TGTGCCAGCAGCGAAGGACTAGCGGGAGCCCAAGAGACCCAGTACTTC
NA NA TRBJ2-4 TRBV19 CASTARGNIQYF TGTGCCAGCACCGCCCGGGGGAACATTCAGTACTTC